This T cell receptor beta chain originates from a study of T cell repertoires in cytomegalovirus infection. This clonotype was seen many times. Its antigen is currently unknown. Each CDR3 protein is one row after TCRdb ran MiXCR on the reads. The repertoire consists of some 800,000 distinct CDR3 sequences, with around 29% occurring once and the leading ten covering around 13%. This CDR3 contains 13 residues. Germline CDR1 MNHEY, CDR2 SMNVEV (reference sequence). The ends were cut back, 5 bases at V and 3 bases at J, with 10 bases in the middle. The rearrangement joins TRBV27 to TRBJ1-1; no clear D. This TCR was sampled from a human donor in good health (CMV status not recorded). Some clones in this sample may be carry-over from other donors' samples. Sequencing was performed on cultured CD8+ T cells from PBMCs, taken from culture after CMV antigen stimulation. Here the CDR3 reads CASSLTAYTEAFF. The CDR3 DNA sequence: TGTGCCAGCAGTCTTACAGCTTACACTGAAGCTTTCTTT.